This is a list of T cell receptor beta chains from one sample in a study of cytomegalovirus exposure and HLA in healthy donors. Assay: immunoSEQ multiplex PCR; the TCRdb copy retains only in-frame clones and omits some. The sample carries under 200,000 clones, around 80% recorded once. The source material was PBMCs. The receptors come from a woman aged 25 to 45 in good health and CMV-seropositive. Each CDR3 is given with its conserved first and last residue. D genes are given only for firm matches. Size is omitted from some rows. Given values are once, few, many or a class for expanded clones.

TRBJ1-2 | TRBD1 | TRBV11-2 | - | CASSSPGTGLSYGYTF | TGTGCCAGCAGCTCCCCAGGGACAGGGCTTTCCTATGGCTACACCTTC
TRBJ2-7 | TRBD1 | TRBV11-2 | - | CASSLTDRGHYEQYF | TGTGCCAGCAGCCTTACGGACAGGGGGCACTACGAGCAGTACTTC
TRBJ2-1 | TRBD1 | TRBV30 | - | CAWSSGTGYNEQFF | TGTGCCTGGAGTTCCGGGACAGGGTACAATGAGCAGTTCTTC
TRBJ2-3 | TRBD2 | TRBV5-1 | - | CASSLFGLAGFTSTDTQYF | TGCGCCAGCAGCTTGTTTGGTCTAGCGGGGTTTACTAGCACAGATACGCAGTATTTT
TRBJ1-2 | - | TRBV27 | few | CASSAAISYGYTF | TGTGCCAGCAGTGCGGCCATATCCTATGGCTACACCTTC
TRBJ2-3 | TRBD2 | TRBV7-6 | few | CASSPTGTTSRDTQYF | TGTGCCAGCAGCCCTACCGGGACTACGTCCCGAGATACGCAGTATTTT
TRBJ2-5 | - | TRBV5-4 | - | CASSLVSEETQYF | TGTGCCAGCAGCTTGGTGTCCGAAGAGACCCAGTACTTC
TRBJ2-7 | - | TRBV28 | - | CASSLGDRESYEQYF | TGTGCCAGCAGTTTAGGGGACCGGGAGTCCTACGAGCAGTACTTC
TRBJ2-7 | TRBD1 | TRBV10-3 | - | CAIGLAGGYEQYF | TGTGCCATCGGATTGGCAGGGGGCTACGAGCAGTACTTC
TRBJ1-1 | - | TRBV7-9 | - | CASSSRGSEAFF | TGTGCCAGCAGCTCCAGGGGCTCGGAGGCTTTCTTT
TRBJ1-5 | - | TRBV19 | - | CASSIARNQPQHF | TGTGCCAGTAGTATAGCGAGGAATCAGCCCCAGCATTTT
TRBJ2-5 | - | TRBV5-6 | - | CASSLAPEEAQYF | TGTGCCAGCAGCTTGGCGCCAGAAGAGGCCCAGTACTTC
TRBJ2-1 | - | TRBV7-2 | once | CASSSRGGSSYNEQFF | TGTGCCAGCAGCTCGAGGGGGGGGAGCTCCTACAATGAGCAGTTCTTC
TRBJ2-1 | - | TRBV7-7 | - | CASSITPGGDSEQFF | TGTGCCAGCAGCATAACACCGGGAGGGGACAGTGAGCAGTTCTTC
TRBJ2-3 | TRBD1 | TRBV5-1 | - | CASSFQGARDTQYF | TGCGCCAGCAGCTTTCAGGGGGCGCGAGATACGCAGTATTTT
TRBJ2-7 | TRBD1 | TRBV5-1 | - | CASSLDLGQGYLQYF | TGCGCCAGCAGCTTGGATTTGGGACAGGGTTACCTGCAGTACTTC